Listed here are 6 T cell receptor beta chains from one sample, sequenced in a study of blood T cell repertoires in COVID-19. Profiling relied on immunoSEQ multiplex PCR, and the TCRdb table lists in-frame clones only, not all of them. The table shows roughly 250,000 clones, with approximately 79% occurring only once. Sequenced material: peripheral blood. These receptors all come from a woman in her forties with active or convalescent COVID-19.

The chain is built from TRBV6-5 and TRBJ2-2; a possible D gene is TRBD2 (6 bases). Trimming removed 8 bases at V and 4 bases at J, with 14 bases between. The CDR3 is 14 residues long. Germline V CDR1 and CDR2: MNHEY, SVGAGI. For the CDR3, the DNA is TGTGCCAGCGGACCGGGGGTTTCCACCGGGGAGCTGTTTTTT. Its translation is CASGPGVSTGELFF.

This clone is a singleton in its sample. The chain couples TRBV18 to TRBJ1-1, with a possible D match to TRBD1 (6 bases). V was shortened by 2 bases and J by 5 bases, with 15 bases between the two germline ends. This CDR3 region has 15 residues. Germline loops: CDR1 KGHSH, CDR2 LQKENI. This CDR3 reads CASSPSGGVGTEAFF. CDR3 DNA: TGTGCCAGCTCACCATCGGGGGGCGTAGGAACTGAAGCTTTCTTT.

The genes are TRBV6-2 or TRBV6-3 and TRBJ2-5, with 7 nucleotides matching TRBD1. Germline V gene data show CDR1 as MNHEY and CDR2 as SVGEGT. This CDR3 spans 16 amino acids. The V gene end was trimmed by 0 bases and the J gene end by 5 bases; junction bases not matched to a gene: 9. The chain's CDR3 is CASSYSTGTVRETQYF. The CDR3, as DNA: TGTGCCAGCAGTTACTCTACCGGGACAGTGCGGGAGACCCAGTACTTC.

This clone was seen ten or more times. This chain links TRBV21-1 with TRBJ2-2; TRBD2, the D gene given by the table, was not confirmed from the DNA. TRBV21-1 is flagged as a pseudogene. This CDR3 has 18 amino acids. The chain's CDR3 is CASSKRLGLSRGSGELFF. CDR3 bases: TGTGCCAGCAGCAAACGATTGGGACTAAGCCGGGGTTCCGGGGAGCTGTTTTTT.

V and J are TRBV6-5 and TRBJ1-1; 10 nucleotides align to TRBD1. Germline trimming cut 7 bases from V and 11 bases from J; bases unmatched to any gene: 7. Germline-derived CDR1 and CDR2 are MNHEY and SVGAGI. This CDR3 comprises 12 residues. The CDR3 sequence: CASTRGQGEAFF. CDR3 nucleotides: TGTGCCAGCACCAGAGGACAGGGGGAGGCTTTCTTT.

This clone was detected once. The genes are TRBV27 and TRBJ1-1, with 7 positions matching TRBD1. The CDR3 is made up of 13 amino acids. Germline CDR1 is MNHEY and CDR2 is SMNVEV (reference sequence). V lost 3 bases, J lost 7 bases, and 5 bases stayed unmatched. In DNA, the CDR3 is TGTGCCAGCAGTTTTGACAGGGTTGGTGAAGCTTTCTTT. It yields the protein CASSFDRVGEAFF.